The 32 T cell receptor beta chains below all came from one sample that was sequenced in a study of CXCR3-negative and CXCR3-positive naive CD8 T cells. Antigens of these TCRs are unknown. UMI-labeled 5' RACE TRB cDNA libraries were prepared from the cells. For each CDR3 protein, TCRdb gives one entry from its re-call of the 5' RACE reads, without DNA. The ten top clones account for 0.25% to 0.3%, within a sample of 140,000 to 150,000 distinct CDR3 sequences. Notes on the study in general: CXCR3-positive naive cells carried more hydrophobic TRB CDR3s than CXCR3-negative ones.

Source material: naive CXCR3+ CD8+ T cells from blood. Subset in this sample: CD45RO-CCR7+CD27+CD95- naive CD8+ T cells expressing CXCR3 (TNR3+). The receptors stem from a human donor in good health. Some clones in this sample may be carry-over from other donors' samples.

The chain joins TRBV4-2 to TRBJ2-3; TCRdb's D call of TRBD2 is untestable without DNA. CDR1 LGHNA and CDR2 YNFKEQ come from the germline V gene. CDR3 size: 15 residues. CDR3 amino acids: CASSRILADTDTQYF.

The chain uses TRBV27 and TRBJ2-7; TCRdb returns TRBD1, unconfirmable since there is no DNA. The CDR3 consists of 14 residues. The germline V gene encodes CDR1 MNHEY and CDR2 SMNVEV (reference sequence). The chain's CDR3 is CASSPGQALGEQYF.

V is TRBV12-3 or TRBV12-4 and J is TRBJ1-2. The CDR3 has 18 residues. This CDR3 is CASSPGGVSESAFYGYTF.

This chain joins TRBV25-1 and TRBJ2-5; there is no DNA to check the TCRdb D call of TRBD1. Germline values: CDR1 MGHDK, CDR2 SYGVNS. The CDR3 extends over 14 amino acids. CDR3 residues: CASSEYREQETQYF.

V usage is TRBV2 and J usage is TRBJ1-4. The CDR3 spans 13 residues. Per germline, CDR1 SNHLY and CDR2 FYNNEI. The CDR3 sequence: CASSDDLDEKLFF.

The genes are TRBV29-1 and TRBJ2-1; the D call of TRBD1 rests on TCRdb alone, since no DNA is present to check it. Germline V gene data show CDR1 as SQVTM and CDR2 as ANQGSEA. The CDR3 is made up of 13 amino acids. The CDR3 spells CSLRQGILDEQFF.

This chain uses TRBV6-5 with TRBJ2-1; absent DNA, TCRdb's TRBD1 call cannot be checked. The CDR3 sequence is 15 residues long. The germline V gene has CDR1 MNHEY and CDR2 SVGAGI. The CDR3 loop reads CASSYGAVSYNEQFF.

The chain links TRBV21-1 to TRBJ1-1; TCRdb's D call of TRBD1 is untestable without DNA. TRBV21-1 is designated a pseudogene. The CDR3 runs 14 residues. The CDR3 reads CASSKDRETTEAFF.

The V call is TRBV7-9, the J call TRBJ1-1. Germline CDR1 SEHNR, CDR2 FQNEAQ (reference sequence). The CDR3 sequence is 16 residues long. CDR3 loop: CASSLALAGRSTEAFF.

This sequence joins TRBV12-3 or TRBV12-4 and TRBJ2-1; TCRdb lists TRBD2, though no DNA is available to test this call. This CDR3 comprises 16 residues. The CDR3 reads CASSLQRGSSYNEQFF.

The CDR3 loop is CASSQDSYNSPLHF. V is TRBV28 and J is TRBJ1-6; TCRdb calls TRBD1, which cannot be checked without DNA. The CDR3 sequence is 14 residues long. Per germline, CDR1 MDHEN and CDR2 SYDVKM.

J is TRBJ2-1 and V is TRBV29-1. The CDR3 totals 12 residues. Germline V gives CDR1 SQVTM, CDR2 ANQGSEA. The CDR3 is CSVEFVLGEQFF.

The V gene is TRBV7-2, the J gene TRBJ1-4; TCRdb gives TRBD1 as the D gene, but with no DNA this cannot be confirmed. This CDR3 region has 15 residues. Germline V gene lookup returns CDR1 SGHTA and CDR2 FQGNSA. CDR3 region: CASRSLGVTNEKLFF. Looking up the rest from reference TRBV7-2 and TRBJ1-4 gives the full variable domain: GAGVSQSPSNKVTEKGKDVELRCDPISGHTALYWYRQSLGQGLEFLIYFQGNSAPDKSGLPSDRFSAERTGGSVSTLTIQRTQQEDSAVYLCASRSLGVTNEKLFFGSGTQLSVL.

The genes are TRBV14 and TRBJ1-1; TCRdb returns TRBD1, unconfirmable since there is no DNA. This CDR3 comprises 16 residues. In germline, CDR1 is SGHDN, CDR2 FVKESK. Here the CDR3 reads CASSHDRWGAYTEAFF.

The chain is built from TRBV29-1 and TRBJ1-2; TCRdb's D gene call, TRBD1, goes unchecked for lack of DNA. Germline assignment: CDR1 SQVTM and CDR2 ANQGSEA. The CDR3 is 16 amino acids. CDR3 protein: CSVEEQGIRANYGYTF.

The chain is built from TRBV29-1 and TRBJ2-3; as DNA is missing, the TRBD2 call by TCRdb cannot be tested. This CDR3 contains 17 residues. The V gene's germline CDR1 is SQVTM and CDR2 ANQGSEA. This CDR3 reads CSASPPTSGPSTDTQYF.

V usage is TRBV5-1 and J usage is TRBJ2-5; TCRdb proposes TRBD2, but this gene call is untestable without DNA. The CDR3 is made up of 15 amino acids. The V gene's germline CDR1 is SGHRS and CDR2 YFSETQ. CDR3 loop: CASSWIAGSLETQYF. Looking up the rest from reference TRBV5-1 and TRBJ2-5 gives the full variable domain: KAGVTQTPRYLIKTRGQQVTLSCSPISGHRSVSWYQQTPGQGLQFLFEYFSETQRNKGNFPGRFSGRQFSNSRSEMNVSTLELGDSALYLCASSWIAGSLETQYFGPGTRLLVL.

The CDR3 loop is CASSLVVSDEQFF. The chain has TRBV7-9 and TRBJ2-1. The CDR3 runs to 13 residues. CDR1 SEHNR and CDR2 FQNEAQ come from the germline V gene (reference sequence). Looking up the rest from reference TRBV7-9 and TRBJ2-1 gives the full variable domain: DTGVSQNPRHKITKRGQNVTFRCDPISEHNRLYWYRQTLGQGPEFLTYFQNEAQLEKSRLLSDRFSAERPKGSFSTLEIQRTEQGDSAMYLCASSLVVSDEQFFGPGTRLTVL.

The chain links TRBV5-5 to TRBJ1-1. The CDR3 has 12 amino acids. Germline-derived CDR1 and CDR2 are SGHKS and YYEKEE (reference sequence). The CDR3 protein is CASSPIESEAFF. Combining the CDR3 with reference TRBV5-5 and TRBJ1-1 gives the whole variable domain DAGVTQSPTHLIKTRGQQVTLRCSPISGHKSVSWYQQVLGQGPQFIFQYYEKEERGRGNFPDRFSARQFPNYSSELNVNALLLGDSALYLCASSPIESEAFFGQGTRLTVV.

The chain links TRBV7-9 to TRBJ2-1; checking the TCRdb D call of TRBD1 is not possible without DNA. There are 13 residues in the CDR3. The germline V gene has CDR1 SEHNR and CDR2 FQNEAQ (reference sequence). CDR3 sequence: CASSQGEHNEQFF.

The rearrangement joins TRBV7-3 to TRBJ1-1; there is no DNA to check the TCRdb D call of TRBD1. The CDR3 spans 13 residues. Germline loops: CDR1 SGHTA, CDR2 FQGTGA. This chain's CDR3 is CASSPMGGAEAFF.

CDR3 region: CATSSRQGAYDEQFF. V usage is TRBV15 and J usage is TRBJ2-1; TCRdb reports TRBD1, a call that lacks DNA to check it against. Germline V gene lookup returns CDR1 LNHNV and CDR2 YYDKDF (reference sequence). This CDR3 has 15 residues.

The genes are TRBV7-9 and TRBJ1-1. This CDR3 contains 15 residues. Per germline, CDR1 SEHNR and CDR2 FQNEAQ (reference sequence). This CDR3 is CASSSEGKGMTEAFF.

The V gene is TRBV4-1, the J gene TRBJ2-3; no DNA is available, so the TRBD2 call from TCRdb remains unchecked. From germline, CDR1 is MGHRA and CDR2 YSYEKL. This CDR3 is built from 17 residues. CDR3 protein: CASSQGRTSGRRDTQYF.

The chain employs TRBV10-3 and TRBJ2-7; the D call of TRBD1 rests on TCRdb alone, since no DNA is present to check it. Germline-derived CDR1 and CDR2 are ENHRY and SYGVKD. CDR3 length: 15 residues. The CDR3 spells CAISGVEDTSYEQYF.

The V gene is TRBV2, the J gene TRBJ2-3; lacking DNA, the TRBD1 call made by TCRdb goes unchecked. Germline CDR1 and CDR2: SNHLY and FYNNEI. The CDR3 runs 16 residues. The CDR3: CASSEMTPGVTDTQYF. Full variable domain (outside the CDR3, taken from reference TRBV2 and TRBJ2-3): EPEVTQTPSHQVTQMGQEVILRCVPISNHLYFYWYRQILGQKVEFLVSFYNNEISEKSEIFDDQFSVERPDGSNFTLKIRSTKLEDSAMYFCASSEMTPGVTDTQYFGPGTRLTVL.

This chain links TRBV6-2 or TRBV6-3 with TRBJ2-3; TCRdb reports TRBD1, a call that lacks DNA to check it against. Per germline, CDR1 MNHEY and CDR2 SVGEGT. This CDR3 is built from 16 residues. The CDR3 loop is CASSASGGDTTDTLYF.

The V gene is TRBV9, the J gene TRBJ2-1; with no DNA, the TCRdb D assignment of TRBD2 cannot be verified. This CDR3 region has 17 residues. Looked up from germline, CDR1 is SGDLS and CDR2 is YYNGEE. CDR3 region: CASSVERGLSSYNEQFF.

The chain is built from TRBV21-1 and TRBJ2-1. TRBV21-1 is described as a pseudogene. The CDR3 is 14 residues long. The chain's CDR3 is CASSEKAMYNEQFF.

V usage is TRBV20-1 and J usage is TRBJ2-7; TCRdb's D call of TRBD1 is untestable without DNA. The CDR3 extends over 14 amino acids. Germline V gene sequence: CDR1 DFQATT, CDR2 SNEGSKA (reference sequence). This chain's CDR3 is CSVTLRDASYEQYF.

This sequence joins TRBV4-3 and TRBJ2-1; without DNA, the TCRdb call of TRBD1 cannot be checked. CDR1 LGHNA and CDR2 YSLEER come from the germline V gene. This CDR3 comprises 17 residues. The CDR3 here is CASSQGGGKDLYNEQFF.

V is TRBV29-1 and J is TRBJ2-7; TCRdb picks TRBD1, but there is no DNA to check that call. The CDR3 is 13 residues long. Germline V gene data show CDR1 as SQVTM and CDR2 as ANQGSEA. CDR3 region: CSVETGVGDEQYF.